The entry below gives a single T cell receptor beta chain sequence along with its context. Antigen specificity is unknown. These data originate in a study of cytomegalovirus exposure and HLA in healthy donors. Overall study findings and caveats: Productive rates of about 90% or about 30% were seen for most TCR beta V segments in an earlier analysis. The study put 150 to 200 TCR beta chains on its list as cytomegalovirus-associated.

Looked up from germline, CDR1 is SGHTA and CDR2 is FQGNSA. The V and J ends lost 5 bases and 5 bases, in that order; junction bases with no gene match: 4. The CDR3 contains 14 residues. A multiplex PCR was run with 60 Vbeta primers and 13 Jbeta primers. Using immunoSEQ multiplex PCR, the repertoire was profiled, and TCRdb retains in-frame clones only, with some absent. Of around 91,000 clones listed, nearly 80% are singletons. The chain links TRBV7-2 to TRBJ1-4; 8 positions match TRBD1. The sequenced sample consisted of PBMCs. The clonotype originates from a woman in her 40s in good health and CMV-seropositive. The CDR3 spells CASSRGQANEKLFF. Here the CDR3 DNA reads TGTGCCAGCAGCCGGGGACAGGCGAATGAAAAACTGTTTTTT.